This passage covers 27 T cell receptor beta chains from one sample sequenced in a study of T cells in Graves' hyperthyroidism and ophthalmopathy. TCR beta CDR3 regions were amplified from RNA. Carried out on the TCR CDR3, a first-round RT-PCR used the HTBI primer set. In TCRdb, the multiplex PCR reads were re-called with MiXCR into one record per CDR3 protein. Among a few hundred thousand distinct CDR3 sequences listed, less than 25% were seen once. Sequenced input: blood. The receptors come from a woman between 65 and 79 years old with Graves' ophthalmopathy.

The J gene is TRBJ2-1, the V gene TRBV19, with 9 bases that match TRBD2. This CDR3 contains 16 residues. Germline values: CDR1 LNHDA, CDR2 SQIVND (reference sequence). V lost 5 bases, J lost 4 bases, and 9 bases stayed unmatched. In nucleotides, the CDR3 is TGTGCCAGTAGTGCCCGCACTAGCGGGCCTTACAATGAGCAGTTCTTC. Amino acids: CASSARTSGPYNEQFF.

This clonotype came up many times. The V and J genes are TRBV12-3 or TRBV12-4 and TRBJ2-3; 9 bases are shared with TRBD2. The CDR3 covers 15 residues. V shed 6 bases, J shed 3 bases, and the junction held 7 bases outside the gene matches. CDR3 nucleotides: TGTGCCAGCAGGGTAGCGGGAGCTTTAACAGATACGCAGTATTTT. It encodes CASRVAGALTDTQYF.

Many counts were recorded for this clonotype. The chain couples TRBV12-3 or TRBV12-4 to TRBJ2-1; tentative D call: TRBD2 (5 bases). The CDR3 contains 15 residues. V was cut by 3 bases and J by 2 bases, with 11 bases left in between. CDR3 loop: CASSFGRAAYNEQFF. The CDR3 nucleotides are TGTGCCAGCAGTTTTGGGCGGGCTGCCTACAATGAGCAGTTCTTC.

The V gene is TRBV7-3, the J gene TRBJ2-3, with 8 bases identical to TRBD2. CDR3 length equals 15 residues. Looked up from germline, CDR1 is SGHTA and CDR2 is FQGTGA. Unmatched junction bases numbered 4, after V lost 1 base and J lost 4 bases. The CDR3 sequence is CASSLNFGGADTQYF. CDR3 coding DNA: TGTGCCAGCAGCTTAAATTTCGGGGGGGCAGATACGCAGTATTTT.

The V call is TRBV28, the J call TRBJ1-2; D may be TRBD1 (6 bases). Trimming took off 6 bases at V and 5 bases at J, with 13 bases between the two ends. Germline V lookup: CDR1 MDHEN, CDR2 SYDVKM. CDR3 length: 13 amino acids. In nucleotides, the CDR3 is TGTGCCAGCAGAGTACAGGGCTTGTATGGCTACACCTTC. Protein sequence: CASRVQGLYGYTF.

This clonotype was picked up a small number of times. This chain connects TRBV6-1 to TRBJ2-5, with unresolved D. The V gene lost 1 base and the J gene lost 5 bases, with 17 bases spanning the gap. Germline assignment: CDR1 MNHNS and CDR2 SASEGT. The CDR3 consists of 16 residues. CDR3 protein: CASSEGVTQAGETQYF. CDR3 DNA: TGTGCCAGCAGTGAAGGAGTAACGCAGGCCGGGGAGACCCAGTACTTC.

The J gene is TRBJ2-3, the V gene TRBV6-2 or TRBV6-3; D might be TRBD2 (5 bases). Trimming stripped 7 bases from V and 2 bases from J, with 13 bases between. The germline V gene has CDR1 MNHEY and CDR2 SVGEGT. The CDR3 is made up of 14 amino acids. The CDR3, as DNA: TGTGCCAGCAAGAGGAGGATACTCACAGATACGCAGTATTTT. It is translated as CASKRRILTDTQYF.

This clonotype has a handful of counts. V usage is TRBV6-1 and J usage is TRBJ2-5; the D is unclear. CDR1 is MNHNS and CDR2 is SASEGT in the germline V gene. CDR3 length: 12 amino acids. Trimming shortened V by 8 bases and J by 7 bases, and 14 bases separated the two germline ends. The CDR3 DNA reads as TGTGCCAGCTCCCTCCCCCCGCGGACCCAGTACTTC. It codes for CASSLPPRTQYF.

V is TRBV29-1 and J is TRBJ2-1; D may be TRBD1 or TRBD2 (6 bases each). Germline loops: CDR1 SQVTM, CDR2 ANQGSEA. The CDR3 totals 15 residues. V was shortened by 8 bases and J by 7 bases, with 24 bases between the two germline ends. The CDR3 nucleotides read TGCAGCACGCCGGGGTGGGGGGCTGGGTTGAATGAGCAGTTCTTC. Protein product: CSTPGWGAGLNEQFF.

This clonotype was found a few times. The V and J genes are TRBV7-9 and TRBJ1-5; D not certain. The CDR3 sequence is 14 residues long. Germline CDR1 SEHNR, CDR2 FQNEAQ (reference sequence). Trimming stripped 6 bases from V and 7 bases from J, with 16 bases between. The CDR3, as DNA: TGTGCCAGCAGTTTATACGGGCTGGGACAGCCCCAGCATTTT. Amino acid sequence: CASSLYGLGQPQHF.

This chain links TRBV3-1 with TRBJ2-7; no clear D. Germline V gives CDR1 LGHDT, CDR2 YNNKEL (reference sequence). The CDR3 length is 14 residues. With 7 bases removed from V and 0 bases from J, the gap between germline ends came to 13 bases. CDR3 DNA: TGTGCCAGCATTTGGCGCCTGAGCTCCTACGAGCAGTACTTC. As protein: CASIWRLSSYEQYF.

The J gene is TRBJ1-2, the V gene TRBV28, with a tentative D call TRBD1 (5 bases). This CDR3 has 15 amino acids. V was pared by 2 bases and J by 3 bases, with 13 bases between. Per the germline V gene, CDR1 is MDHEN and CDR2 is SYDVKM. The CDR3 DNA is TGTGCCAGCAGTTTAGCCCCGGGAGGGGACTATGGCTACACCTTC. Translating gives CASSLAPGGDYGYTF.

This clonotype has only a few counts. The V gene is TRBV9, the J gene TRBJ2-3, with 8 bases that match TRBD2. The V gene's germline CDR1 is SGDLS and CDR2 YYNGEE. This CDR3 is built from 15 residues. J gave up 4 bases and V 3 bases, and 7 bases lay outside the gene matches. The CDR3 sequence: CASSAIAGRSDTQYF. In DNA, the CDR3 is TGTGCCAGCAGCGCAATAGCGGGAAGGTCAGATACGCAGTATTTT. Full variable domain (rest looked up from reference TRBV9 and TRBJ2-3): DSGVTQTPKHLITATGQRVTLRCSPRSGDLSVYWYQQSLDQGLQFLIQYYNGEERAKGNILERFSAQQFPDLHSELNLSSLELGDSALYFCASSAIAGRSDTQYFGPGTRLTVL.

In its sample, this clonotype was seen a few times. The CDR3 spells CASSLRQVKEPQHF. The DNA for the CDR3 is TGCGCCAGCAGCCTCCGACAGGTAAAGGAGCCCCAGCATTTT. The chain links TRBV4-1 to TRBJ1-5; the D gene is possibly TRBD1 (6 bases). CDR1 MGHRA and CDR2 YSYEKL come from the germline V gene. Trimming pared 4 bases from V and 8 bases from J, leaving 15 bases between. The CDR3 spans 14 residues.

The chain couples TRBV14 to TRBJ2-3; 11 nucleotides agree with TRBD2. V shed 0 bases and J 0 bases; nucleotides not matched to a gene: 2. The CDR3 runs to 17 residues. Germline V gene lookup returns CDR1 SGHDN and CDR2 FVKESK. CDR3 in amino acids: CASSQDWTSGSTDTQYF. DNA of the CDR3: TGTGCCAGCAGCCAAGATTGGACTAGCGGGAGCACAGATACGCAGTATTTT. Full variable domain (remainder filled in from reference TRBV14 and TRBJ2-3): EAGVTQFPSHSVIEKGQTVTLRCDPISGHDNLYWYRRVMGKEIKFLLHFVKESKQDESGMPNNRFLAERTGGTYSTLKVQPAELEDSGVYFCASSQDWTSGSTDTQYFGPGTRLTVL.

This clonotype was detected ten times or more. The rearrangement joins TRBV7-2 to TRBJ1-1; the D is unclear. Per germline, CDR1 SGHTA and CDR2 FQGNSA. V gave up 5 bases and J gave up 5 bases, with 24 bases separating them. The CDR3 contains 17 residues. For the CDR3, the DNA is TGTGCCAGCAGCCGAAGGAGACTCGCCGTGGTCTGGACTGAAGCTTTCTTT. This codes for CASSRRRLAVVWTEAFF.

This clonotype appeared many times. The J gene is TRBJ1-1, the V gene TRBV6-2 or TRBV6-3, with no clear D. Trimming stripped 0 bases from V and 6 bases from J, with 17 bases between. Germline-derived CDR1 and CDR2 are MNHEY and SVGEGT. The length of the CDR3 is 16 residues. The CDR3 is CASSYSRLSSTAEAFF. CDR3 bases: TGTGCCAGCAGTTACTCCCGACTAAGTAGCACAGCTGAAGCTTTCTTT.

The V call is TRBV6-2 or TRBV6-3, the J call TRBJ2-3, with a possible D match to TRBD2 (5 bases). Germline assignment: CDR1 MNHEY and CDR2 SVGEGT. Deletions cut 4 bases from V and 2 bases from J, with 22 bases between. The length of the CDR3 is 18 residues. CDR3 sequence reads: CASSSWTATTPLTDTQYF. In DNA, the CDR3 is TGTGCCAGCAGTTCCTGGACTGCAACTACCCCCCTCACAGATACGCAGTATTTT.

There are a few counts of this clonotype. The rearrangement links TRBV6-1 to TRBJ2-2; perhaps TRBD1 as D (5 bases). This CDR3 spans 14 amino acids. V dropped 5 bases and J dropped 1 base, with 8 bases sitting between them. CDR1 is MNHNS and CDR2 is SASEGT in the germline V gene. CDR3 sequence reads: CASSTTGNTGELFF. The CDR3 DNA sequence: TGTGCCAGCAGTACTACAGGGAACACCGGGGAGCTGTTTTTT.

Ten or more counts support this clonotype. The chain uses TRBV18 and TRBJ1-1; D ambiguous. V gave up 6 bases and J gave up 7 bases, with 15 bases separating them. Germline CDR1 is KGHSH and CDR2 is LQKENI. The CDR3 is 13 amino acids. The CDR3 protein is CASSPGLRREAFF. In DNA, the CDR3 is TGTGCCAGCTCGCCAGGCCTCAGGCGTGAAGCTTTCTTT.

This clonotype was observed a few times. The chain recombines TRBV9 with TRBJ1-2, with no clear D. The germline V gene has CDR1 SGDLS and CDR2 YYNGEE. With 3 bases removed from V and 6 bases from J, the gap between germline ends came to 21 bases. CDR3 length: 16 amino acids. CDR3 in amino acids: CASSARSTPGAHGYTF. The CDR3 nucleotides read TGTGCCAGCAGCGCCAGATCGACCCCCGGAGCCCATGGCTACACCTTC.

This rearrangement joins TRBV10-3 to TRBJ2-7; no clear D. Germline V gene data show CDR1 as ENHRY and CDR2 as SYGVKD. Deletions cut 8 bases from V and 2 bases from J, with 7 bases between. There are 11 residues in the CDR3. The CDR3 region is CAIGLTYEQYF. The CDR3 coding sequence is TGTGCCATCGGTTTGACCTACGAGCAGTACTTC.

This clonotype was observed a few times. The chain combines TRBV19 with TRBJ1-5; tentative D call: TRBD1 (5 bases). The CDR3 contains 14 residues. Looked up from germline, CDR1 is LNHDA and CDR2 is SQIVND (reference sequence). The V and J ends lost 7 bases and 7 bases respectively, with 17 bases between them. The CDR3 sequence is CASTRWGGEQPQHF. The CDR3 region has the DNA TGTGCCAGTACCCGGTGGGGAGGGGAGCAGCCCCAGCATTTT.

The table lists this clonotype with a few counts. The chain is built from TRBV10-3 and TRBJ1-2; 10 nucleotides agree with TRBD1. CDR3 length: 15 residues. Germline V gives CDR1 ENHRY, CDR2 SYGVKD. The trim removed 4 bases at V and 8 bases at J, leaving 10 bases unmatched. DNA for the CDR3: TGTGCCATCAGTGGGTACGGACAGGGGGTGGGAGGCTACACCTTC. This codes for CAISGYGQGVGGYTF.

This clonotype was observed a few times. CDR3 DNA sequence: TGTGCCAGCAGTTTATCGTTACTAGCGGGACTGGGAGATACGCAGTATTTT. Its translation is CASSLSLLAGLGDTQYF. V is TRBV27 and J is TRBJ2-3, with 10 nucleotides matching TRBD2. The CDR3 runs 17 residues. The V gene end was trimmed by 0 bases and the J gene end by 5 bases; junction bases not matched to a gene: 8. Germline values: CDR1 MNHEY, CDR2 SMNVEV (reference sequence).

This chain links TRBV10-2 with TRBJ2-2; 7 bases align to TRBD1. This CDR3 is 14 amino acids long. The germline V gene encodes CDR1 WSHSY and CDR2 SAAADI. The V and J ends lost 5 bases and 2 bases, in that order; junction bases with no gene match: 2. The CDR3 protein is CASSHRGNTGELFF. CDR3 sequence (DNA): TGCGCCAGCAGTCACAGGGGAAACACCGGGGAGCTGTTTTTT.

The sample holds a few counts of this clonotype. The chain carries TRBV10-3 and TRBJ2-7; D is perhaps TRBD2 (5 bases). The CDR3 is 13 amino acids. CDR1 is ENHRY and CDR2 is SYGVKD in the germline V gene. V was trimmed by 5 bases and J by 3 bases, leaving 11 bases between them. This CDR3 reads CAISPVEGYEQYF. CDR3 DNA: TGTGCCATCAGTCCCGTTGAGGGCTACGAGCAGTACTTC.